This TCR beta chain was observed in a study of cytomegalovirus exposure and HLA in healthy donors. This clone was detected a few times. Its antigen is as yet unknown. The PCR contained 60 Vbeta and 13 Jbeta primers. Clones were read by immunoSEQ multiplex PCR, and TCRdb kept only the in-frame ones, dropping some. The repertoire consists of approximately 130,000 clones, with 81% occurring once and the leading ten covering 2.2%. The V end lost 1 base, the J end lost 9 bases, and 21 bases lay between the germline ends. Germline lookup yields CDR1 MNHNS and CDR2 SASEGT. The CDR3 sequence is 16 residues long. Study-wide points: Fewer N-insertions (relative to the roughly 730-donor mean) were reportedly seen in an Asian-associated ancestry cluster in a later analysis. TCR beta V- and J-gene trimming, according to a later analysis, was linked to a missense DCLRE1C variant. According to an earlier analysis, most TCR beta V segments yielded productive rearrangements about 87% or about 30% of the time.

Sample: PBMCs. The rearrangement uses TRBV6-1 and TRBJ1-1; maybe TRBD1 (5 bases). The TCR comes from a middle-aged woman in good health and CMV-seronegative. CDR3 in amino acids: CASSEEYGGGLLQAFF. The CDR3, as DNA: TGTGCCAGCAGTGAAGAATACGGGGGAGGTCTATTGCAAGCTTTCTTT.